The clone carrying this T cell receptor beta chain occurred a few times. The antigen remains unidentified. The data derive from a study of T cells in Graves' hyperthyroidism and ophthalmopathy. Study outcomes and limitations: A model using 13 V-J features told ophthalmopathy apart from stable hyperthyroidism. The majority of expanded thyroid clonotypes above 0.001 also appeared in blood.

The J segment lost 3 bases and the V segment lost 2 bases, leaving 12 bases of the junction unmatched. The germline V gene encodes CDR1 LNHDA and CDR2 SQIVND (reference sequence). The CDR3 spans 18 residues. The TCR beta CDR3 regions underwent amplification using RNA transcripts as the source. The HTBI primer set drove a first-round RT-PCR of the TCR CDR3. TCRdb re-analysed the multiplex PCR reads in MiXCR, keeping a single row per CDR3 protein. The sample includes a few hundred thousand distinct CDR3 sequences, about 20% of them seen just once. It was uncontrolled infection, other autoimmune disease, pregnancy or lactation that excluded patients. PBMCs came from 9 to 10 ml fresh peripheral blood.

Sequenced material: blood. The chain links TRBV19 to TRBJ1-4; TRBD1 matches 7 bases. This receptor was obtained from a man aged 25 to 45 with Graves' ophthalmopathy. CDR3 nucleotide sequence: TGTGCCAGTAGTATACCCCTAAGGGGGCGATCATCTAATGAAAAACTGTTTTTT. It specifies CASSIPLRGRSSNEKLFF.